This T cell receptor beta chain was retrieved from a study of CD8+ T cells in alopecia areata. Study-wide findings and caveats: Especially in alopecia totalis/universalis, lesional scalp showed greater clonality than normal scalp did. Persistence during tofacitinib was seen for many expanded lesional clones in scalp and blood.

RNA was extracted and reverse transcribed into cDNA as the sequencing template. Using immunoSEQ multiplex PCR, the repertoire was profiled, and TCRdb retains in-frame clones only, with some absent. The sample lists 140,000 to 150,000 clones, 45% to 60% occurring once. Points on this clone: What it binds is not known.

Treatment reported: oral pan-JAK inhibitor, 5-10 mg twice daily. PBMCs served as the source from which CD4+ and CD8+ T cells were sorted. Per germline, CDR1 PRHDT and CDR2 FYEKMQ (reference sequence). Trimming took 5 bases from V and 2 from J, leaving 10 bases between them. This CDR3 region has 13 residues. The source of this sequence is a human donor with alopecia areata. The material sequenced was CD8+ T cells sorted from blood, taken at week 4, from a patient treated with tofacitinib. The gene calls are TRBV13 and TRBJ2-7; D not certain. This CDR3 is CASSLDGTYEQYF. CDR3 DNA sequence: TGTGCCAGCAGCCTGGACGGAACCTACGAGCAGTACTTC.